Listed here is a single TCR beta chain. This entry is derived from a study of CD8 T cells in Susac syndrome. An input of about 0.5 to 1 ug of RNA was subjected to reverse transcription using random hexamers. Amplification of TCR beta CDR3 by immunoSEQ multiplex PCR spanned 54 Vbeta and 13 Jbeta. TCRdb ran MiXCR on the immunoSEQ multiplex PCR reads and lists one entry per CDR3 protein. The table has more than 70,000 distinct CDR3 sequences, 91% seen once. This CDR3 contains 12 residues. The V end lost 3 bases, the J end lost 10 bases, and 12 bases lay between the germline ends. CDR1 SNHLY and CDR2 FYNNEI come from the germline V gene.

This receptor was taken from a human donor with multiple sclerosis. The V call is TRBV2, the J call TRBJ1-1; maybe TRBD1 (5 bases). Sample: CD8+ T cells from PBMCs. The CDR3 DNA follows: TGTGCCAGCAGTGACGGAGGGAGGGGAGCTTTCTTT. As protein: CASSDGGRGAFF.